These 29 T cell receptor beta chains originate from one sample sequenced in a study of blood T cell repertoires in COVID-19. The data were produced by immunoSEQ multiplex PCR, yet TCRdb's version contains in-frame clones alone and is incomplete. This sample has 250,000 or so clones, with about 87% found just once. The sample was peripheral blood. These receptors were collected from a woman aged 40 to 50 who had recovered from COVID-19.

The J gene is TRBJ1-2, the V gene TRBV6-4; 10 bases are shared with TRBD1. CDR3 length equals 15 residues. Germline values: CDR1 MRHNA, CDR2 SNTAGT. V gave up 4 bases and J gave up 8 bases; unmatched junction bases: 10. This CDR3 reads CASSADGTGVGGYTF. The CDR3 coding sequence is TGTGCCAGCAGTGCCGACGGGACAGGGGTTGGAGGCTACACCTTC.

In this sample, this clone turned up a few times. The chain employs TRBV7-9 and TRBJ1-5; 7 nucleotides line up with TRBD1. The length of the CDR3 is 14 residues. Trimming removed 5 bases from V and 2 bases from J; junction bases left unmatched: 3. The V gene's germline CDR1 is SEHNR and CDR2 FQNEAQ (reference sequence). CDR3 bases: TGTGCCAGCAGCCACAGGGGAGGCAATCAGCCCCAGCATTTT. It specifies CASSHRGGNQPQHF. The full variable domain, in which reference TRBV7-9 and TRBJ1-5 provide the parts outside the CDR3, is DTGVSQNPRHKITKRGQNVTFRCDPISEHNRLYWYRQTLGQGPEFLTYFQNEAQLEKSRLLSDRFSAERPKGSFSTLEIQRTEQGDSAMYLCASSHRGGNQPQHFGDGTRLSIL.

V is TRBV27 and J is TRBJ2-5; D is unclear. Germline lookup yields CDR1 MNHEY and CDR2 SMNVEV (reference sequence). Trimming shortened V by 1 base and J by 5 bases, and 17 bases separated the two germline ends. The CDR3 contains 16 residues. CDR3: CASSLFGAGERETQYF. CDR3 in DNA: TGTGCCAGCAGTTTATTCGGCGCCGGAGAAAGGGAGACCCAGTACTTC.

J is TRBJ2-3 and V is TRBV5-6, with 9 nucleotides matching TRBD1. The germline gives CDR1 SGHDT, CDR2 YYEEEE. This CDR3 spans 15 amino acids. With V trimmed by 4 bases and J by 0 bases, 3 bases remained unmatched. CDR3 sequence: CASSPGTGSTDTQYF. As DNA, the CDR3 is TGTGCCAGCAGCCCGGGGACAGGGAGCACAGATACGCAGTATTTT.

V and J are TRBV7-2 and TRBJ1-1, with 10 bases fitting TRBD1. Germline trimming cut 5 bases from V and 6 bases from J; bases unmatched to any gene: 9. Germline V gene sequence: CDR1 SGHTA, CDR2 FQGNSA. The length of the CDR3 is 15 residues. CDR3 DNA: TGTGCCAGCAGCCCGACAGGGGGCACAACGGCTGAAGCTTTCTTT. This sequence encodes CASSPTGGTTAEAFF.

This clone has a single count. CDR3 region: CSVLRLTNTEAFF. CDR3 DNA sequence: TGCAGCGTTTTGCGGCTGACGAACACTGAAGCTTTCTTT. This chain links TRBV29-1 with TRBJ1-1; D unclear. The CDR3 sequence is 13 residues long. Germline CDR1 and CDR2: SQVTM and ANQGSEA. The V and J ends lost 5 bases and 1 base respectively, with 11 bases between them.

The chain carries TRBV12-3 or TRBV12-4 and TRBJ1-2, with TRBD1 as a possible D gene (5 bases). V gave up 1 base and J gave up 7 bases, with 10 bases separating them. This CDR3 is built from 13 residues. The CDR3 bases are TGTGCCAGCAGTTTAGTGGGGGGTGGTGGCTACACCTTC. Its protein product is CASSLVGGGGYTF.

The genes are TRBV3-1 (or the pseudogene TRBV3-2) and TRBJ1-6; D call uncertain. Trimming stripped 2 bases from V and 10 bases from J, with 15 bases between. The CDR3 extends over 15 amino acids. Germline CDR1 reads LGHDT; CDR2 reads YNNKEL (reference sequence). The CDR3, as DNA: TGTGCCAGCAGCCAACGGTCCCGGGTTCAATCACCCCTCCACTTT. This sequence encodes CASSQRSRVQSPLHF.

This clone is a singleton in its sample. The chain has TRBV19 and TRBJ2-1, with 8 bases identical to TRBD1. Per germline, CDR1 LNHDA and CDR2 SQIVND (reference sequence). V dropped 6 bases and J dropped 2; count of bases not matched to a gene: 15. This CDR3 spans 18 amino acids. DNA for the CDR3: TGTGCCAGTAGATTACCAACGCGCCGGGACAGGCCCTACAATGAGCAGTTCTTC. This sequence encodes CASRLPTRRDRPYNEQFF.

The chain combines TRBV10-2 with TRBJ1-5; 7 bases are shared with TRBD1. CDR3 length equals 14 residues. Trimming cost V 3 bases and J 9 bases; bases outside gene matches: 8. Germline V gene lookup returns CDR1 WSHSY and CDR2 SAAADI. The chain's CDR3 is CASSEARGMGPQHF. CDR3 DNA sequence: TGCGCCAGCAGTGAAGCCAGGGGGATGGGGCCCCAGCATTTT.

This chain uses TRBV29-1 with TRBJ2-1; the match to TRBD2 covers 7 bases. Losses at the gene ends were 6 bases for V and 4 bases for J; bases not matched to a gene: 9. Germline V lookup: CDR1 SQVTM, CDR2 ANQGSEA. The CDR3 runs 14 residues. CDR3 bases: TGCAGCGTCCCTGCCGGGACTATATACAATGAGCAGTTCTTC. This encodes CSVPAGTIYNEQFF.

The genes are TRBV27 and TRBJ1-2; D possibly corresponds to TRBD1 (6 bases). Germline CDR1 MNHEY, CDR2 SMNVEV (reference sequence). The length of the CDR3 is 13 residues. V lost 8 bases and J 4 bases, leaving 14 bases between the germline ends. CDR3 region: CASGDQGTYGYTF. CDR3 nucleotides: TGTGCCAGCGGCGACCAGGGGACCTATGGCTACACCTTC.

The gene calls are TRBV7-2 and TRBJ2-3; D may be TRBD1 (5 bases). The CDR3 consists of 15 residues. Germline V gene sequence: CDR1 SGHTA, CDR2 FQGNSA. The V end was cut by 3 bases, the J end by 1 base, with 11 bases between. CDR3 residues: CASSFLTQGTDTQYF. CDR3 DNA sequence: TGTGCCAGCAGCTTTTTAACACAGGGCACAGATACGCAGTATTTT.

V is TRBV4-1 and J is TRBJ1-2; D possibly corresponds to TRBD1 (6 bases). CDR3 length equals 14 residues. V lost 4 bases and J lost 6, with 15 bases in between. The germline V gene has CDR1 MGHRA and CDR2 YSYEKL. This CDR3 reads CASSLLGTTDGYTF. The CDR3, as DNA: TGCGCCAGCAGCCTTCTCGGGACAACCGATGGCTACACCTTC.

The V and J genes are TRBV18 and TRBJ2-7; 11 positions match TRBD1. The junction had 9 bases not matched to a gene; V was cut back by 6 bases and J by 5 bases. Germline CDR1 and CDR2: KGHSH and LQKENI. There are 15 residues in the CDR3. Here the CDR3 DNA reads TGTGCCAGCTCCCTACTGGGACAGGGGGAAGACGAGCAGTACTTC. Translating it yields CASSLLGQGEDEQYF.

The J gene is TRBJ1-2, the V gene TRBV3-1 (or the pseudogene TRBV3-2); TRBD1 matches 10 bases. CDR1 is LGHDT and CDR2 is YNNKEL in the germline V gene (reference sequence). The V segment lost 4 bases and the J segment 3 bases; nucleotides outside the gene matches: 11. The CDR3 consists of 17 residues. DNA for the CDR3: TGTGCCAGCAGCCCGCCAGGGACAGGGGCTTGGTACTATGGCTACACCTTC. It is translated as CASSPPGTGAWYYGYTF.

The rearrangement joins TRBV12-3 or TRBV12-4 to TRBJ1-1, with D uncertain. The V and J ends lost 6 bases and 7 bases respectively, with 9 bases between them. The CDR3 sequence is 11 residues long. CDR3 DNA: TGTGCCAGCAGACGGGAGGGTGAAGCTTTCTTT. Its protein product is CASRREGEAFF.

V is TRBV6-5 and J is TRBJ1-5, with D perhaps TRBD1 (5 bases). The ends were cut back, 7 bases at V and 3 bases at J, with 16 bases in the middle. CDR1 is MNHEY and CDR2 is SVGAGI in the germline V gene. The CDR3 totals 15 residues. CDR3 DNA sequence: TGTGCCAGCACCTATCGGGGGGGGGACAATCAGCCCCAGCATTTT. Encoded protein: CASTYRGGDNQPQHF.

The genes are TRBV2 and TRBJ2-1, with 16 bases matching TRBD2. The CDR3 sequence is 15 residues long. The V segment lost 7 bases and the J segment 4 bases; nucleotides outside the gene matches: 1. The germline V gene has CDR1 SNHLY and CDR2 FYNNEI. The CDR3 protein is CASMGLAGGYNEQFF. The CDR3 nucleotides are TGTGCCAGCATGGGACTAGCGGGGGGGTACAATGAGCAGTTCTTC. Together with reference TRBV2 and TRBJ2-1, the CDR3 gives the full variable domain: EPEVTQTPSHQVTQMGQEVILRCVPISNHLYFYWYRQILGQKVEFLVSFYNNEISEKSEIFDDQFSVERPDGSNFTLKIRSTKLEDSAMYFCASMGLAGGYNEQFFGPGTRLTVL.

The chain joins TRBV27 to TRBJ2-7, with D maybe TRBD1 (6 bases). The V end lost 5 bases, the J end lost 1 base, and 12 bases lay between the germline ends. Germline CDR1 MNHEY, CDR2 SMNVEV (reference sequence). The CDR3 extends over 14 amino acids. CDR3 region: CASSRGTASYEQYF. For the CDR3, the DNA is TGTGCCAGCAGTAGGGGGACGGCTTCCTACGAGCAGTACTTC.

This clone ranks as large. V and J are TRBV5-4 and TRBJ2-7; D might be TRBD2 (5 bases). The CDR3 sequence is 16 residues long. V was shortened by 1 base and J by 0 bases, with 14 bases between the two germline ends. Germline lookup yields CDR1 SGHNT and CDR2 YYREEE (reference sequence). CDR3 loop: CASSLLSWSGSYEQYF. DNA for the CDR3: TGTGCCAGCAGCTTGCTTTCGTGGAGCGGCTCCTACGAGCAGTACTTC.

The chain links TRBV4-1 to TRBJ1-4; 8 bases are shared with TRBD1. The V gene end was trimmed by 5 bases and the J gene end by 8 bases; junction bases not matched to a gene: 10. CDR3 length: 15 amino acids. Per the germline V gene, CDR1 is MGHRA and CDR2 is YSYEKL. CDR3: CASSSMDRVEEKLFF. The CDR3 nucleotides are TGCGCCAGCAGCTCTATGGACAGGGTGGAGGAAAAACTGTTTTTT.

V usage is TRBV18 and J usage is TRBJ2-2, with D possibly TRBD1 on 5 matching bases. CDR1 and CDR2 from the germline V gene are KGHSH and LQKENI. This CDR3 has 15 amino acids. Trimming took off 1 base at V and 1 base at J, with 7 bases between the two ends. CDR3 loop: CASSPLDRNTGELFF. As DNA, the CDR3 is TGTGCCAGCTCACCACTCGACAGGAACACCGGGGAGCTGTTTTTT.

Only a few counts were recorded for this clone. The chain has TRBV5-1 and TRBJ1-3; D remains unclear. V lost 4 bases, J lost 4 bases, and 21 bases lay in between. Germline assignment: CDR1 SGHRS and CDR2 YFSETQ. The CDR3 spans 17 residues. The CDR3 sequence: CASSPRPGVRAGNTIYF. CDR3 sequence (DNA): TGCGCCAGCAGCCCCCGACCCGGGGTTAGGGCCGGAAACACCATATATTTT. Based on the CDR3 plus reference TRBV5-1 and TRBJ1-3, the full variable domain is KAGVTQTPRYLIKTRGQQVTLSCSPISGHRSVSWYQQTPGQGLQFLFEYFSETQRNKGNFPGRFSGRQFSNSRSEMNVSTLELGDSALYLCASSPRPGVRAGNTIYFGEGSWLTVV.

The chain links TRBV4-1 to TRBJ2-1; 8 bases match TRBD1. Germline assignment: CDR1 MGHRA and CDR2 YSYEKL. This CDR3 is 15 amino acids long. V shed 3 bases and J 4 bases; nucleotides not matched to a gene: 5. Here the CDR3 reads CASSHAGTGYNEQFF. The CDR3, as DNA: TGCGCCAGCAGCCATGCCGGGACAGGATACAATGAGCAGTTCTTC.

The V call is TRBV4-3, the J call TRBJ2-1, with 9 nucleotides matching TRBD2. The CDR3 length is 19 residues. The J segment lost 7 bases and the V segment lost 4 bases, leaving 20 bases of the junction unmatched. Germline-derived CDR1 and CDR2 are LGHNA and YSLEER. CDR3 in DNA: TGCGCCAGCAGCCGGATAAGTACAGCCGGCGGGGGGGAAAAGAATGAGCAGTTCTTC. Amino acids: CASSRISTAGGGEKNEQFF.

The chain recombines TRBV10-3 with TRBJ1-5; 9 nucleotides line up with TRBD1. This CDR3 is 16 amino acids long. CDR1 and CDR2 (germline): ENHRY, SYGVKD. Losses at the gene ends were 7 bases for V and 3 bases for J; bases not matched to a gene: 10. The CDR3 sequence: CAIIRTGGGFNQPQHF. The CDR3 nucleotides are TGTGCCATCATTAGAACAGGGGGCGGCTTCAATCAGCCCCAGCATTTT.

This clone was seen once. This chain connects TRBV19 to TRBJ1-2; D gene unclear. Looked up from germline, CDR1 is LNHDA and CDR2 is SQIVND (reference sequence). There are 14 residues in the CDR3. V dropped 7 bases and J dropped 3 bases, with 15 bases sitting between them. For the CDR3, the DNA is TGTGCCAGTACCCCGAGCGACGGCTACTATGGCTACACCTTC. As protein: CASTPSDGYYGYTF.

The rearrangement joins TRBV6-5 to TRBJ2-7; TRBD1 aligns across 8 bases. There are 11 residues in the CDR3. Germline CDR1 reads MNHEY; CDR2 reads SVGAGI. CDR3: CVQQGAAEQYF. For the CDR3, the DNA is TGTGTACAGCAGGGGGCAGCCGAGCAGTACTTC.